Listed below are T cell receptor beta chains from one sample, sequenced in a study of blood T cell repertoires in COVID-19. TCRdb's table, derived via immunoSEQ multiplex PCR, lists solely in-frame clones and lacks some. The sample has approximately 180,000 clones, more than 75% seen once. Sequenced: peripheral blood. The receptors here all came from a man aged 35-49 years with active or convalescent COVID-19. The CDR3 runs from the conserved cysteine through the conserved F or W. D genes are given only for firm matches. Clone size is shown for a subset of rows, as once, few, many or a class of expanded clone.

TRBJ1-1 | TRBD1 | NA | TRBV28 | CASSSTTGRAFF | TGTGCCAGCAGTTCGACGACAGGGCGAGCTTTCTTT
TRBJ2-4 | TRBD2 | NA | TRBV12-5 | CASALLGEGLHHIQYF | TGTGCTAGTGCCCTTCTGGGGGAGGGCCTTCATCACATTCAGTACTTC
TRBJ2-7 | NA | NA | TRBV20-1 | CSAPQTYEQYF | TGCAGTGCTCCCCAGACCTACGAGCAGTACTTC
TRBJ1-1 | TRBD1 | NA | TRBV11-3 | CASSRTRDRVTEAFF | TGTGCCAGCAGCCGTACCCGGGACAGGGTCACTGAAGCTTTCTTT
TRBJ1-1 | TRBD1 | NA | TRBV28 | CASSSSGTENTEAFF | TGTGCCAGCAGTTCATCCGGGACAGAGAACACTGAAGCTTTCTTT
TRBJ1-2 | NA | NA | TRBV7-3 | CASSPVPNYGYTF | TGTGCCAGCAGCCCAGTACCTAACTATGGCTACACCTTC
TRBJ1-1 | NA | NA | TRBV5-8 | CASKKERGRTEAFF | TGTGCCAGCAAGAAAGAGCGGGGTCGCACTGAAGCTTTCTTT
TRBJ1-2 | NA | NA | TRBV28 | CASSLFRGDYGYTF | TGTGCCAGCAGTTTATTTCGGGGAGACTATGGCTACACCTTC
TRBJ2-1 | NA | NA | TRBV24-1 | CATSDSPLDNEQFF | TGTGCCACCAGTGATTCCCCACTTGACAATGAGCAGTTCTTC
TRBJ2-2 | TRBD1 | NA | TRBV24-1 | CATSDWGQGSLFTGELFF | TGTGCCACCAGTGATTGGGGACAGGGGTCCCTTTTCACCGGGGAGCTGTTTTTT
TRBJ1-5 | NA | NA | TRBV9 | CASSPRLGGRWVSNQPQHF | TGTGCCAGCAGCCCGAGATTGGGGGGGCGGTGGGTTAGCAATCAGCCCCAGCATTTT
TRBJ1-1 | NA | NA | TRBV2 | CASTGGWLTEAFF | TGTGCCAGCACGGGAGGGTGGTTAACTGAAGCTTTCTTT
TRBJ2-3 | NA | once | TRBV6-5 | CAGGLTGTVPDTQYF | TGTGCCGGGGGGCTGACAGGGACGGTTCCAGATACGCAGTATTTT
TRBJ2-7 | NA | NA | TRBV28 | CASSISQGGEQYF | TGTGCCAGCAGTATCTCTCAGGGGGGCGAGCAGTACTTC
TRBJ1-2 | TRBD1 | NA | TRBV27 | CASSLTPGGHGYTF | TGTGCCAGCAGTTTAACCCCAGGGGGCCATGGCTACACCTTC
TRBJ2-1 | TRBD1 | NA | TRBV11-3 | CASSLDLAGGEQFF | TGTGCCAGCAGCTTAGATCTAGCAGGGGGAGAGCAGTTCTTC
TRBJ1-1 | NA | once | TRBV14 | CASSPRAFRQTSERTEAFF | TGTGCCAGCAGCCCTCGCGCCTTCCGTCAGACCTCCGAGAGGACTGAAGCTTTCTTT
TRBJ2-5 | TRBD1 | NA | TRBV28 | CASSLSGQGGETQYF | TGTGCCAGCAGTTTATCCGGACAGGGCGGAGAGACCCAGTACTTC
TRBJ2-7 | NA | once | TRBV28 | CALERPGVGTYEQYF | TGTGCCTTAGAGAGACCAGGGGTAGGGACCTACGAGCAGTACTTC
TRBJ1-1 | NA | NA | TRBV29-1 | CSVVGTYTEAFF | TGCAGCGTTGTGGGCACCTACACTGAAGCTTTCTTT
TRBJ2-3 | NA | few | TRBV5-4 | CASNQEVGLSGTQYF | TGTGCCAGCAACCAGGAGGTGGGATTAAGCGGTACGCAGTATTTT
TRBJ2-7 | TRBD1 | NA | TRBV29-1 | CSAPGQGASEQYF | TGCAGCGCTCCGGGACAGGGGGCTTCCGAGCAGTACTTC
TRBJ1-4 | TRBD1 | NA | TRBV3-1/TRBV3-2 | CASSPRDRSNEKLFF | TGTGCCAGCAGCCCTAGGGACAGAAGTAATGAAAAACTGTTTTTT
TRBJ2-1 | NA | NA | TRBV7-9 | CASSPGQNYNEQFF | TGTGCCAGCAGCCCTGGACAGAACTACAATGAGCAGTTCTTC
TRBJ2-7 | NA | NA | TRBV2 | CASSEILGATRSYEQYF | TGTGCCAGCAGTGAGATCCTAGGGGCAACGAGAAGCTACGAGCAGTACTTC
TRBJ1-2 | NA | NA | TRBV5-1 | CASSLAMGEGYTF | TGCGCCAGCAGCTTGGCTATGGGAGAGGGCTACACCTTC
TRBJ2-7 | TRBD1 | NA | TRBV7-9 | CASSDRAGEQYF | TGTGCCAGCAGCGACAGGGCTGGCGAGCAGTACTTC
TRBJ1-2 | NA | NA | TRBV30 | CAWSNSNYGYTF | TGTGCCTGGAGTAACAGCAACTATGGCTACACCTTC
TRBJ1-5 | NA | NA | TRBV19 | CASSIPGGSRQPQHF | TGTGCCAGTAGTATTCCCGGGGGGAGCCGGCAGCCCCAGCATTTT
TRBJ2-2 | NA | NA | TRBV4-1 | CASNTGTVQLGELFF | TGCGCCAGCAACACCGGGACTGTTCAGCTCGGGGAGCTGTTTTTT
TRBJ1-5 | TRBD1 | NA | TRBV27 | CASSFRGTGGGQPQHF | TGTGCCAGCAGTTTTCGAGGGACAGGGGGCGGTCAGCCCCAGCATTTT
TRBJ1-3 | NA | few | TRBV5-1 | CASSLDAGVAGNTIYF | TGCGCCAGCAGCTTGGATGCAGGGGTCGCTGGAAACACCATATATTTT
TRBJ2-3 | TRBD2 | NA | TRBV14 | CASSLIAGLAIDTQYF | TGTGCCAGCAGCCTGATAGCGGGACTAGCAATAGATACGCAGTATTTT
TRBJ2-7 | NA | few | TRBV5-1 | CASSSSSGTYEQYF | TGCGCCAGCAGCTCCAGCTCAGGGACCTACGAGCAGTACTTC
TRBJ1-2 | NA | NA | TRBV10-3 | CAAQEGGGGYTF | TGTGCCGCCCAGGAGGGCGGGGGTGGCTACACCTTC
TRBJ1-2 | TRBD1 | NA | TRBV3-1/TRBV3-2 | CASSAGQDLWGYTF | TGTGCCAGCAGCGCGGGACAGGACCTGTGGGGCTACACCTTC
TRBJ1-6 | NA | NA | TRBV24-1 | CATSDLAAPGGSPLHF | TGTGCCACCAGTGATTTGGCGGCCCCCGGTGGGTCACCCCTCCACTTT
TRBJ1-2 | NA | NA | TRBV27 | CASTRVPGNYGYTF | TGTGCCAGCACCCGTGTCCCAGGGAACTATGGCTACACCTTC
TRBJ2-3 | NA | NA | TRBV3-1/TRBV3-2 | CASSQGGSGDTQYF | TGTGCCAGCAGCCAAGGAGGAAGCGGGGATACGCAGTATTTT
TRBJ2-2 | NA | NA | TRBV18 | CASSPNILENTGELFF | TGTGCCAGCTCACCAAATATACTAGAAAACACCGGGGAGCTGTTTTTT
TRBJ2-5 | TRBD2 | NA | TRBV27 | CASGLAGVRETQYF | TGTGCCAGCGGACTAGCGGGAGTTCGAGAGACCCAGTACTTC
TRBJ2-5 | NA | NA | TRBV19 | CASSRGVSGETQYF | TGTGCCAGTAGCCGCGGGGTCTCCGGAGAGACCCAGTACTTC
TRBJ2-7 | NA | NA | TRBV7-2 | CASSLDGTYEQYF | TGTGCCAGCAGCTTAGACGGGACCTACGAGCAGTACTTC
TRBJ1-5 | NA | once | TRBV5-8 | CASSLGTDYSNQPQHF | TGTGCCAGCAGCTTGGGGACAGACTATAGCAATCAGCCCCAGCATTTT
TRBJ2-1 | TRBD2 | NA | TRBV19 | CASSIGLAGGPGEQFF | TGTGCCAGTAGTATTGGACTAGCGGGAGGCCCCGGTGAGCAGTTCTTC
TRBJ2-1 | TRBD2 | NA | TRBV7-8 | CASSSPLAGGPNEQFF | TGTGCCAGCAGCTCTCCACTAGCGGGGGGTCCGAATGAGCAGTTCTTC
TRBJ2-7 | TRBD2 | NA | TRBV2 | CASSLAGGGYEQYF | TGTGCCAGCAGCCTAGCGGGAGGCGGGTACGAGCAGTACTTC